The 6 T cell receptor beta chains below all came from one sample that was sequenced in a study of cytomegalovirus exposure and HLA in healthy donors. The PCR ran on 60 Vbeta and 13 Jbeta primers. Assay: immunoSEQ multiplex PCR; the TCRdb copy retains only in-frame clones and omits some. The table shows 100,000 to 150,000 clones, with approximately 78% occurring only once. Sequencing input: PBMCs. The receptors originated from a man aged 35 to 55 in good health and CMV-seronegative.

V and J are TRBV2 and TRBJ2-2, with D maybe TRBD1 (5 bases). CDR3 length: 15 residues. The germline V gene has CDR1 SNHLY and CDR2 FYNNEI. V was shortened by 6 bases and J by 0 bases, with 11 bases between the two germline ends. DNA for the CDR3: TGTGCCAGCAGCCCCCTGGGGCCGAACACCGGGGAGCTGTTTTTT. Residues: CASSPLGPNTGELFF.

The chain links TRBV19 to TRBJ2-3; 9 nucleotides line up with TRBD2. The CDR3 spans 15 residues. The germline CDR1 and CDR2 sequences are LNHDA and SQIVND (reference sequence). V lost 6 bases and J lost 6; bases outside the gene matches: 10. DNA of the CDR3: TGTGCCAGTAGGAATAGCGGGGGATGGTACGATACGCAGTATTTT. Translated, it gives CASRNSGGWYDTQYF. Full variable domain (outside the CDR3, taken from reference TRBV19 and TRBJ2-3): DGGITQSPKYLFRKEGQNVTLSCEQNLNHDAMYWYRQDPGQGLRLIYYSQIVNDFQKGDIAEGYSVSREKKESFPLTVTSAQKNPTAFYLCASRNSGGWYDTQYFGPGTRLTVL.

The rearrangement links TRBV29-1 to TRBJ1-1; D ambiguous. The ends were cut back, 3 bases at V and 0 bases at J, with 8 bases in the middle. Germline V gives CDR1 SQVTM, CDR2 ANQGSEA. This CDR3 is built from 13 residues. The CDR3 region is CSVERFMNTEAFF. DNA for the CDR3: TGCAGCGTTGAGAGGTTCATGAACACTGAAGCTTTCTTT.

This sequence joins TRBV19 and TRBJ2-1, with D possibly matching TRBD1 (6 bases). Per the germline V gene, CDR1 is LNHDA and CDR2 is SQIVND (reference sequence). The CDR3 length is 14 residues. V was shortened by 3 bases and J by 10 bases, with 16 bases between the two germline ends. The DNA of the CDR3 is TGTGCCAGTAGTATGGCGGAGTTGGGGACAGAGCAGTTCTTC. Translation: CASSMAELGTEQFF.

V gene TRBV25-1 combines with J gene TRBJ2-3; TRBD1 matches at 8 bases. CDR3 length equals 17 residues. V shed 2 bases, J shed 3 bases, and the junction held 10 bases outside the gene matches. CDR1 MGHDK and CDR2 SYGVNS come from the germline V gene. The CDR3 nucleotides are TGTGCCAGCAGTGAAAGGTTCAGGGGGCGAGGAACAGATACGCAGTATTTT. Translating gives CASSERFRGRGTDTQYF.

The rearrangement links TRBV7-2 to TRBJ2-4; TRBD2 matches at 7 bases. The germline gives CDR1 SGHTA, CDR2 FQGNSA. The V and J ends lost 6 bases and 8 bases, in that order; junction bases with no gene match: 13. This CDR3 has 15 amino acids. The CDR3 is CASRLTAGLTDIQYF. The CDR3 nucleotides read TGTGCCAGCAGACTAACGGCGGGACTAACGGACATTCAGTACTTC. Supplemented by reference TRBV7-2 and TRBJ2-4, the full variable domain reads GAGVSQSPSNKVTEKGKDVELRCDPISGHTALYWYRQSLGQGLEFLIYFQGNSAPDKSGLPSDRFSAERTGGSVSTLTIQRTQQEDSAVYLCASRLTAGLTDIQYFGAGTRLSVL.